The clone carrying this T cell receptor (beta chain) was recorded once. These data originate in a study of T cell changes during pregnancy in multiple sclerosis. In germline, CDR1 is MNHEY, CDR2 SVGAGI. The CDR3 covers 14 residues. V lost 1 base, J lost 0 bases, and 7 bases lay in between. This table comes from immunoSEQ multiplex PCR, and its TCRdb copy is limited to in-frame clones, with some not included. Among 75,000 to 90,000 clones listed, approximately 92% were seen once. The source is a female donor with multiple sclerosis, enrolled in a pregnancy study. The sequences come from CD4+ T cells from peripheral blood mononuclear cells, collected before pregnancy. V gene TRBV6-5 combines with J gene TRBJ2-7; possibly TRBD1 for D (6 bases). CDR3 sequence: CASSYYRDSYEQYF. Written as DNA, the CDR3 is TGTGCCAGCAGTTACTACAGGGACTCCTACGAGCAGTACTTC.